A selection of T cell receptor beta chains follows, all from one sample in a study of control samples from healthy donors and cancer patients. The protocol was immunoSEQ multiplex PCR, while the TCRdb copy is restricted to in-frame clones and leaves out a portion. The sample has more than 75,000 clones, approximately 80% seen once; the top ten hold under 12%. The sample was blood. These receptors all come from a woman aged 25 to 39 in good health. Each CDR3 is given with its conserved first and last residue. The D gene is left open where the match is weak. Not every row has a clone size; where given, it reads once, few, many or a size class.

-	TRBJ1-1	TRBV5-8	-	TGTGCCAGCAGAGTTGGCCCGCAGGGCGCCGCTGAAGCTTTCTTT	CASRVGPQGAAEAFF
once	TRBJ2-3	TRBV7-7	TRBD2	TGTGCCAGCAGCTTAGGACAAGCGGGGGGACAAGATACGCAGTATTTT	CASSLGQAGGQDTQYF
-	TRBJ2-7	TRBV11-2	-	TGTGCCAGCCGGATTGGGGACGAGCAGTACTTC	CASRIGDEQYF
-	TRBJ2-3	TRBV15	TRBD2	TGTGCCACCAGCAGGGGGGGGGTTCGAGGGACAGATACGCAGTATTTT	CATSRGGVRGTDTQYF
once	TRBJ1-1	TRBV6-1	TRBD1	TGTGCCAGCAGTGAACCGCCGGACAGGGGAACTGAAGCTTTCTTT	CASSEPPDRGTEAFF
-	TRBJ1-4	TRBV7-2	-	TGTGCCAGCAGCTTAAGGGCACTATCAACTAATGAAAAACTGTTTTTT	CASSLRALSTNEKLFF
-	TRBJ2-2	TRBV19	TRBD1	TGTGCCAGCCAGACAGGGGTGGTACACGGGGAGCTGTTTTTT	CASQTGVVHGELFF
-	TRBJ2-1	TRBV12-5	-	TGTGCTAGTGGTGGCGGAGACTCACCCTACAATGAGCAGTTCTTC	CASGGGDSPYNEQFF
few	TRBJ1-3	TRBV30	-	TGTGCCTGGAGTCACACCCGGACAAACAGGCCCTACTCTGGAAACACCATATATTTT	CAWSHTRTNRPYSGNTIYF
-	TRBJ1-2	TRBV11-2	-	TGTGCCAGCAGCTTAAATCTGGGGAGAGACTATGGCTACACCTTC	CASSLNLGRDYGYTF
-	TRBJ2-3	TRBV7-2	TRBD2	TGTGCCAGCAGCTTTGGTCTGACTAGCGGTTATACGCAGTATTTT	CASSFGLTSGYTQYF
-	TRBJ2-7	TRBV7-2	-	TGTGCCAGCAGCTTAGTGTCTACAGGGAACTCCTACGAGCAGTACTTC	CASSLVSTGNSYEQYF
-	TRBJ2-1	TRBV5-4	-	TGTGCCAGCAGCTCCTTCGACAGATTGAATGAGCAGTTCTTC	CASSSFDRLNEQFF
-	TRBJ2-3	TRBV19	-	TGTGCCAGTAGTTCGACAGCGGATACGCAGTATTTT	CASSSTADTQYF
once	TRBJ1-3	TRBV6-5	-	TGTGCCAGCAGCGGTACAGGGTTTGCTGGAAACACCATATATTTT	CASSGTGFAGNTIYF
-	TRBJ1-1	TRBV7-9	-	TGTGCCAGCAGCTTAATCGTCGACACTGAAGCTTTCTTT	CASSLIVDTEAFF
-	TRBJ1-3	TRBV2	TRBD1	TGTGCCAGCTCCGGGACAGTCTCTGGAAACACCATATATTTT	CASSGTVSGNTIYF
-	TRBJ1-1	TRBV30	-	TGTGCCTGGAGTGTACTTAAGGGAAGAATTGCTGAAGCTTTCTTT	CAWSVLKGRIAEAFF
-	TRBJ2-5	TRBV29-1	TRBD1	TGCAGCGTTGGGGGCTTGTTCGACAGGGGACAAGAGACCCAGTACTTC	CSVGGLFDRGQETQYF
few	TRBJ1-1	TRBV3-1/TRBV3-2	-	TGTGCCAGCAGCCAAAAAAGCGGGGTGAACACTGAAGCTTTCTTT	CASSQKSGVNTEAFF
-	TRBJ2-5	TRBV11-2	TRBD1	TGTGCCAGCAGCTTCGGACAGGGGCCCCGGGAGACCCAGTACTTC	CASSFGQGPRETQYF
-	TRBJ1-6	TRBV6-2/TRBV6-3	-	TGTGCCAGCAGTGGCCGACAGTATAATTCACCCCTCCACTTT	CASSGRQYNSPLHF
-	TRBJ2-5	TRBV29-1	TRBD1	TGCAGCGTTGATGGGACAGAAAAAGGAGAGACCCAGTACTTC	CSVDGTEKGETQYF
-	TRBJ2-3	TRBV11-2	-	TGTGCCAGCTCCGGGAGAAGGTGGGGGACAGATACGCAGTATTTT	CASSGRRWGTDTQYF
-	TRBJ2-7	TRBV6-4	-	TGTGCCAGCAGTGACAAGATTCCCTACGAGCAGTACTTC	CASSDKIPYEQYF
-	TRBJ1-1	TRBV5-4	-	TGTGCCAGCAGCCAAACGGGACGTTGGAACACTGAAGCTTTCTTT	CASSQTGRWNTEAFF
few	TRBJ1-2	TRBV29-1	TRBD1	TGCAGCGTGGGGACAGGCTATGGCTACACCTTC	CSVGTGYGYTF
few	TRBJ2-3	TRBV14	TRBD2	TGTGCCAGCAGTCAAGCTCGGGACTATTGGGATACGCAGTATTTT	CASSQARDYWDTQYF
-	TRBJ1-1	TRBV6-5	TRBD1	TGTGCCAGCAGAGACAGGGGGCTTGAGAACACTGAAGCTTTCTTT	CASRDRGLENTEAFF
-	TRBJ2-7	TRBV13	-	TGTGCCAGCAGCTTAAGGGACCGTTACGAGCAGTACTTC	CASSLRDRYEQYF
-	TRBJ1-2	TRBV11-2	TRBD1	TGTGCCAGCAGCTCTACGCGGACAGGGTCCTATGGCTACACCTTC	CASSSTRTGSYGYTF
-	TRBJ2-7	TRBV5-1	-	TGCGCCAGCAGCTTGGACCCGGGGATTTTCTCCTACGAGCAGTACTTC	CASSLDPGIFSYEQYF
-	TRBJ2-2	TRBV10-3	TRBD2	TGTGCCATCAGTGAGCCGATGGGACTAGCGGGGGCCGGGGAGCTGTTTTTT	CAISEPMGLAGAGELFF
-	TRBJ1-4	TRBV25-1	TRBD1	TGTGCCAGCAGTGAATTGGGACAGTGGAGTGAAAAACTGTTTTTT	CASSELGQWSEKLFF
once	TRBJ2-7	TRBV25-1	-	TGTGCCAGCAGTGGCTCCTACGAGCAGTACTTC	CASSGSYEQYF
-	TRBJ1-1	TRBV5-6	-	TGTGCCAGTAGTCGGAGGGGCGGGTCTGAAGCTTTCTTT	CASSRRGGSEAFF
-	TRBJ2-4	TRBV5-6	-	TGTGCCAGCAGCTTACCGGGACTAGCCAAAAACATTCAGTACTTC	CASSLPGLAKNIQYF
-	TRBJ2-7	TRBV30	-	TGTGCCTGGAGTAAAGGGGAATGGGCCGAGCAGTACTTC	CAWSKGEWAEQYF
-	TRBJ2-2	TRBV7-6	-	TGTGCCAGCAGCTTAGGGCTATACCTCCGTCCCGGGGAGCTGTTTTTT	CASSLGLYLRPGELFF
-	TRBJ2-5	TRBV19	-	TGTGCCACCCGGCGGAACCTCCAAGAGACCCAGTACTTC	CATRRNLQETQYF
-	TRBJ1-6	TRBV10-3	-	TGTGCCATCAGTGAGCGACAGGATAATTCACCCCTCCACTTT	CAISERQDNSPLHF
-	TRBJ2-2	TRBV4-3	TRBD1	TGCGCCAGCAGCCAAGTCCCGGGACAGGGGGACAGCGGGGAGCTGTTTTTT	CASSQVPGQGDSGELFF
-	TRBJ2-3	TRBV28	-	TGTGCCAGCAGCCTAACCGCGGGATTCACAGATACGCAGTATTTT	CASSLTAGFTDTQYF
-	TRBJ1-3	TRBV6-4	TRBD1	TGTGCCAGCAGCCCGGGACAGGGGGCAAACACCATATATTTT	CASSPGQGANTIYF
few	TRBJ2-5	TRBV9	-	TGTGCCAGCAGCGCCCTCCCGAGAGGGGAGACCCAGTACTTC	CASSALPRGETQYF
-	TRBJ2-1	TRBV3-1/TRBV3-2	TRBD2	TGTGCCAGCGAACAGCGGGGGCCGATGTTCTTC	CASEQRGPMFF
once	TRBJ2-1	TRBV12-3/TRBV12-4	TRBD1	TGTGCCAGCAACAGGGGTTTCAACAATGAGCAGTTCTTC	CASNRGFNNEQFF
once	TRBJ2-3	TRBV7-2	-	TGTGCCAGCAGCTACCGTACAGGGTCGAAAGATACGCAGTATTTT	CASSYRTGSKDTQYF
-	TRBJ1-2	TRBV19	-	TGTGCCAGTTGCGAAACCTCGGCGGGCTTCTACACCTTC	CASCETSAGFYTF